This T cell receptor (beta chain) was sequenced for a study of blood T cell repertoires in COVID-19. This CDR3 spans 18 amino acids. With V trimmed by 4 bases and J by 1 base, 12 bases remained unmatched. This clone was counted between two and nine times. Assay: immunoSEQ multiplex PCR; the TCRdb copy retains only in-frame clones and omits some. The table lists around 150,000 clones, almost 80% of them singletons. The TCR originated in a woman between 50 and 59 years old who had recovered from COVID-19. V usage is TRBV23-1 and J usage is TRBJ2-4, with 8 bases identical to TRBD1. TRBV23-1 is flagged as an ORF with uncertain function. The sample consisted of PBMCs or T cells enriched from blood (not recorded which). The CDR3 reads CASSRQGYRTRAKNIQYF. CDR3 DNA: TGCGCCAGCAGTCGACAGGGGTACCGTACGAGGGCCAAAAACATTCAGTACTTC.